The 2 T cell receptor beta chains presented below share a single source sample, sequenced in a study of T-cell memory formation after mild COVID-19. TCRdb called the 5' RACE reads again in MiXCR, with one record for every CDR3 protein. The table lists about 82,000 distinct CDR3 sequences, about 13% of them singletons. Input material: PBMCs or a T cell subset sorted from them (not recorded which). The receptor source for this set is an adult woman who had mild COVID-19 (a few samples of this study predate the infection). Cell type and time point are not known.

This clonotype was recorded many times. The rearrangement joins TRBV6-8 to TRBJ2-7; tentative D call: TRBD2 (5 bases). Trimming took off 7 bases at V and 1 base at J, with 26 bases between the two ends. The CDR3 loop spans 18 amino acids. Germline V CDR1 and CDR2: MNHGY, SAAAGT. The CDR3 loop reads CASTDGNGEPELSYEQYF. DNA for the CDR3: TGTGCCAGCACGGACGGTAACGGGGAACCAGAACTTTCCTACGAGCAGTACTTC.

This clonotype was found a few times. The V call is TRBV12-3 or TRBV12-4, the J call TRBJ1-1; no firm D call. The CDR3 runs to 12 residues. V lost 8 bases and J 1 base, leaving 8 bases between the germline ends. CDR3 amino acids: CASGRTNTEAFF. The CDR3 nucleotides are TGTGCCAGCGGACGGACGAACACTGAAGCTTTCTTT.